This TCR beta chain was documented in a study of blood T cell repertoires in COVID-19. Study-wide background: Both acute and convalescent COVID-19 samples were obtained from the United States, Italy and Spain. The analysed material was cDNA or gDNA that came from T cells, B-cell-depleted T cells, or PBMCs.

Authors' processing steps: Estimated nucleated cell counts came from reference gene primer amplification. TCRdb's table, derived via immunoSEQ multiplex PCR, lists solely in-frame clones and lacks some. Clone size and V and J calls were adopted from that table, with D and trimming inferred from the DNA. Among 200,000 to 250,000 clones listed, just under 85% were seen once. Deletions cut 7 bases from V and 4 bases from J, with 19 bases between. From germline, CDR1 is MNHEY and CDR2 SVGAGI. The CDR3 is 15 residues long. The sequence was obtained from a woman between 45 and 60 years old with active or convalescent COVID-19. J is TRBJ1-1 and V is TRBV6-5, with no clear D. The sequencing input was peripheral blood. The CDR3 here is CASTLPEGGGTEAFF. Written as DNA, the CDR3 is TGTGCCAGCACTCTCCCCGAGGGAGGCGGCACTGAAGCTTTCTTT.